This is a list of T cell receptor beta chains from one sample in a study of cytomegalovirus exposure and HLA in healthy donors. Using immunoSEQ multiplex PCR, the repertoire was profiled, and TCRdb retains in-frame clones only, with some absent. The sample shows 75,000 to 90,000 clones, 60% to 85% of them seen only once. What was sequenced was PBMCs. The receptors were sampled from a male donor in good health and CMV-seropositive. CDR3s include the opening cysteine and the closing phenylalanine or tryptophan. A D gene is named only where the DNA matches it firmly. The size field is filled for only some rows; it gives once, few, many or a size class.

V	size	J	D	DNA	CDR3
TRBV28	NA	TRBJ1-5	NA	TGTGCCAGCAGTTCCACCCATAAAAAGACATTAAATCAGCCCCAGCATTTT	CASSSTHKKTLNQPQHF
TRBV28	NA	TRBJ1-1	TRBD1	TGTGCCAGCAGTTCCAAACAGGGGTATCAGAACACTGAAGCTTTCTTT	CASSSKQGYQNTEAFF
TRBV30	NA	TRBJ1-2	TRBD1	TGTGCCTGCCAAACAGGGGGACTTTATGGCTACACCTTC	CACQTGGLYGYTF
TRBV15	NA	TRBJ2-4	NA	TGTGCCACCAGCACCGACTGGGTGGCCGGGAACATTCAGTACTTC	CATSTDWVAGNIQYF
TRBV5-4	NA	TRBJ2-5	NA	TGTGCCAGCAGCTTTGTACAGGAAGAGACCCAGTACTTC	CASSFVQEETQYF
TRBV27	NA	TRBJ2-7	NA	TGTGCCAGCAGGACAGGGACTTACGAGCAGTACTTC	CASRTGTYEQYF
TRBV2	NA	TRBJ1-6	TRBD1	TGTGCCAGCAGAGGCCGGGACAGCACCGGTGCCCTCCACTTT	CASRGRDSTGALHF
TRBV7-9	NA	TRBJ2-1	NA	TGTTCCAGCAGCTTACCAGGGGTCCTTCGGGATGAGCAGTTCTTC	CSSSLPGVLRDEQFF
TRBV6-4	NA	TRBJ2-1	NA	TGTGCCAGCAGTGACTCGGTCGAGGGGGGGAATGAGCAGTTCTTC	CASSDSVEGGNEQFF
TRBV5-6	medium-sized	TRBJ2-7	TRBD1	TGTGCCAGCAGCTTGTTTCGGACAGGGTGGTACGAGCAGTACTTC	CASSLFRTGWYEQYF
TRBV6-1	NA	TRBJ2-5	NA	TGTGCCAGCAGTGAAGTGCTCACGGGTCTGGAGACCCAGTACTTC	CASSEVLTGLETQYF
TRBV20-1	NA	TRBJ2-1	NA	TGCAGTGCCGAAATGAGGAATGAGCAGTTCTTC	CSAEMRNEQFF
TRBV7-9	once	TRBJ1-6	TRBD1	TGTGCCAGCAGCATGGGGACAGGGAGTTGGAATTCACCCCTCCACTTT	CASSMGTGSWNSPLHF
TRBV7-6	NA	TRBJ2-1	TRBD2	TGTGCCAGCAGCTTTATAGCGGGGGGGGAACAGTTCTTC	CASSFIAGGEQFF
TRBV27	once	TRBJ2-7	TRBD1	TGTGCCAGCAGCCCTAGGACAGGTCTTTCCTACGAGCAGTACTTC	CASSPRTGLSYEQYF
TRBV9	NA	TRBJ2-3	NA	TGTGCCAGCAGCGTATGGGCGGGGCGGGGCACAGATACGCAGTATTTT	CASSVWAGRGTDTQYF
TRBV10-3	NA	TRBJ2-1	TRBD1	TGTGCCATCCTAGGGACAGCAGACAATGAGCAGTTCTTC	CAILGTADNEQFF
TRBV7-9	NA	TRBJ2-7	NA	TGTGCCAGCAGCTCAAACGGGTACGAGCAGTACTTC	CASSSNGYEQYF
TRBV5-1	NA	TRBJ2-1	TRBD2	TGCGCCAGCAGCGCGGGACTAGCGGGAGGGAGTGAGCAGTTCTTC	CASSAGLAGGSEQFF
TRBV18	NA	TRBJ2-7	NA	TGTGCCAGCTCACCCCCCCGTATCCTGGGGCAGTACGAGCAGTACTTC	CASSPPRILGQYEQYF
TRBV6-1	NA	TRBJ1-5	NA	TGTGCCAGCGTTTCGGAGGGGTTAGGGAATCAGCCCCAGCATTTT	CASVSEGLGNQPQHF
TRBV6-5	few	TRBJ2-1	NA	TGTGCCAGCAGTTACGAATCCGATAGCGGCAATGAGCAGTTCTTC	CASSYESDSGNEQFF
TRBV4-2	few	TRBJ2-7	NA	TGTGCCAGCAGCCAGGGTACTGGGGGGACCAGACCCTACGAGCAGTACTTC	CASSQGTGGTRPYEQYF
TRBV7-8	NA	TRBJ1-5	TRBD1	TGTGCCAGCAGCCTCCGGGACAGGGGATTCAATCAGCCCCAGCATTTT	CASSLRDRGFNQPQHF
TRBV10-3	NA	TRBJ1-5	NA	TGTGCCACCGGGGGTAGAAATCAGCCCCAGCATTTT	CATGGRNQPQHF
TRBV7-9	NA	TRBJ2-1	TRBD2	TGTGCCAGCAGCCCCCGCCTAGCGGGAACCTACAATGAGCAGTTCTTC	CASSPRLAGTYNEQFF
TRBV10-3	NA	TRBJ1-6	TRBD1	TGTGCCATCAGTGATGGACAGGGCTGGCTCACCCTCCACTTT	CAISDGQGWLTLHF
TRBV2	few	TRBJ1-1	NA	TGTGCCAGCGGCCCAGGGGAAATCGGTGAAGCTTTCTTT	CASGPGEIGEAFF
TRBV29-1	NA	TRBJ2-1	NA	TGCAGCGCCGAGTTGAGGTACAATGAGCAGTTCTTC	CSAELRYNEQFF
TRBV5-1	NA	TRBJ2-2	NA	TGCGCCAGCAGCTTGCAGGGGTCCCCCGGGGAGCTGTTTTTT	CASSLQGSPGELFF
TRBV11-2	once	TRBJ2-5	TRBD2	TGTGCCAGCACCACTCTAGCGGGGGGGCAAGAGACCCAGTACTTC	CASTTLAGGQETQYF
TRBV18	NA	TRBJ2-2	NA	TGTGCCAGCTCACCATTATTAGCAGTCACCGGGGAGCTGTTTTTT	CASSPLLAVTGELFF
TRBV5-4	NA	TRBJ2-2	TRBD1	TGTGCCAGCAGCATTGACAGGGGAGTCACCGGGGAGCTGTTTTTT	CASSIDRGVTGELFF
TRBV10-3	few	TRBJ1-2	NA	TGTGCCATCAGTGAGGAAAAGACAGGTTTCTTTTATGGCTACACCTTC	CAISEEKTGFFYGYTF
TRBV18	NA	TRBJ2-7	NA	TGTGCCAGCTCACCGGAGACAGGGGACTACTACGAGCAGTACTTC	CASSPETGDYYEQYF
TRBV19	NA	TRBJ1-5	NA	TGTGCCAGTAGTATTCGGATCGGGAGCAATCAGCCCCAGCATTTT	CASSIRIGSNQPQHF
TRBV7-2	NA	TRBJ1-2	TRBD1	TGTGCCAGCAGCTTAGGGCAGGGGGATGGCTACACCTTC	CASSLGQGDGYTF
TRBV7-8	NA	TRBJ1-3	TRBD1	TGTGCCAGCAGCATACCAGGGGGCGCGAGGGGAAACACCATATATTTT	CASSIPGGARGNTIYF
TRBV6-5	NA	TRBJ2-7	TRBD2	TGTGCCAGCAGTTACTCTGGCGGGGGGGACGCATACGAGCAGTACTTC	CASSYSGGGDAYEQYF
TRBV5-1	NA	TRBJ1-6	TRBD1	TGCGCCAGCAGCGTCCTGACAGGGGGTCTTTCACCCCTCCACTTT	CASSVLTGGLSPLHF
TRBV28	NA	TRBJ2-7	TRBD1	TGTGCCAGCACCTCGGGGACAGGGGGTTTCGAAGAGTACTTC	CASTSGTGGFEEYF
TRBV5-6	NA	TRBJ2-5	NA	TGTGCCAGCAGCCGTCTAACGACACGACGAGAGACCCAGTACTTC	CASSRLTTRRETQYF
TRBV5-1	NA	TRBJ2-3	TRBD2	TGCGCCAGCAGCAAGGGACTAGCGGGAGGGGGTGATACGCAGTATTTT	CASSKGLAGGGDTQYF
TRBV5-1	few	TRBJ2-7	NA	TGCGCCAGCAGCTTCGATGATAGCTCCTACTACGAGCAGTACTTC	CASSFDDSSYYEQYF
TRBV7-8	NA	TRBJ2-7	TRBD2	TGTGCCAGCAGAAAGGAGGCAGCGGGGGCTCATTACTCCTACGAGCAGTACTTC	CASRKEAAGAHYSYEQYF
TRBV9	NA	TRBJ2-7	TRBD1	TGTGCCAGCAGCGTAGCAAGGACAGGGGGTAGCGTCGAGCAGTACTTC	CASSVARTGGSVEQYF
TRBV19	once	TRBJ2-7	TRBD2	TGTGCCAGTTCCGGGACTAGCGGAAGCGAGCAGTACTTC	CASSGTSGSEQYF
TRBV7-7	NA	TRBJ2-7	NA	TGTGCTAGCACCATTTTAGGAGTTTACGAGCAGTACTTC	CASTILGVYEQYF
TRBV6-4	NA	TRBJ2-2	TRBD2	TGTGCCAGCAGCGCTAGCGGTACCACCGGGGAGCTGTTTTTT	CASSASGTTGELFF
TRBV5-6	NA	TRBJ1-1	NA	TGTGCCAGCAGCTTGGAACAGAACACTGAAGCTTTCTTT	CASSLEQNTEAFF
TRBV7-9	NA	TRBJ2-7	TRBD1	TGTGCCAGCAGCTCCCGGACAGGGCTCGAGCAGTACTTC	CASSSRTGLEQYF
TRBV7-9	NA	TRBJ2-5	TRBD1	TGTGCCAGCAGCCCGGGCTTGGGGACAGGGGAAAGGGAGTACTTC	CASSPGLGTGEREYF